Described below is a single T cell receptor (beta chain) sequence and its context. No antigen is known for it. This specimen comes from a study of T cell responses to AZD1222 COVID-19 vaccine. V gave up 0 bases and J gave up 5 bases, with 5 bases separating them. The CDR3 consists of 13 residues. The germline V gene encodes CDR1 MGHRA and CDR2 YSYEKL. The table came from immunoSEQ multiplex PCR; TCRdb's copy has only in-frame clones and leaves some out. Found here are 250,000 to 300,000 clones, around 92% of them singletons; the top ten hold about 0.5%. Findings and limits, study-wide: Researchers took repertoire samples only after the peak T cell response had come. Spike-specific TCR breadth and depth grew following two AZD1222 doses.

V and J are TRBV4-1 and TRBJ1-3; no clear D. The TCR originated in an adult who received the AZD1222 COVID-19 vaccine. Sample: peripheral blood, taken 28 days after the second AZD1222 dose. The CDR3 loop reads CASSQDLRNTIYF. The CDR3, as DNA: TGCGCCAGCAGCCAAGATCTCCGAAACACCATATATTTT.